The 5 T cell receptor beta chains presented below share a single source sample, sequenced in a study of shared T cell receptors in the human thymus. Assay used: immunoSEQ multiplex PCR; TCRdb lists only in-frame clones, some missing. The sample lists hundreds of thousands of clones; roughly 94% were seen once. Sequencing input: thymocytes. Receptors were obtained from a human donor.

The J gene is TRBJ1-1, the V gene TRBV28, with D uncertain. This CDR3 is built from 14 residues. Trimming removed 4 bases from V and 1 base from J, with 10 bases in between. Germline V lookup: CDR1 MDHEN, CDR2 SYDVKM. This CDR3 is CASSSWIGNTEAFF. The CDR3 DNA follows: TGTGCCAGCAGTTCCTGGATAGGGAACACTGAAGCTTTCTTT.

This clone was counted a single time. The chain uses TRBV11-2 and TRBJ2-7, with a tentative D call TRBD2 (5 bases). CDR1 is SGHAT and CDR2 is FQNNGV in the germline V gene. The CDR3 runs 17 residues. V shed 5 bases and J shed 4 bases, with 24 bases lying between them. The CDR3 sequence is CASSPNLSAGRGYEQYF. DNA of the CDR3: TGTGCCAGCAGCCCAAACCTTTCGGCGGGCCGGGGATACGAGCAGTACTTC.

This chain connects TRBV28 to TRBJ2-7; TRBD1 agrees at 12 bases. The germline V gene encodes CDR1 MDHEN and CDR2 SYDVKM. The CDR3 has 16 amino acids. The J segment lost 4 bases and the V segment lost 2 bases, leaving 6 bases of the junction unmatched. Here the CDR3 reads CASSLRGTGGRYEQYF. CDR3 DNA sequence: TGTGCCAGCAGTTTAAGAGGGACAGGGGGCCGGTACGAGCAGTACTTC.

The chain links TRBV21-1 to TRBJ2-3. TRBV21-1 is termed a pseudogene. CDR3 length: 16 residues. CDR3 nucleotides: TGTGCCAGCAGCAAAGCGGAGGGAGGGGGCGAGGATACGCAGTATTTT. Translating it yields CASSKAEGGGEDTQYF.

CDR3 amino acids: CASSLVSGSPSTGELFF. The CDR3 DNA is TGCGCCAGCAGCTTGGTTAGCGGGAGTCCGAGCACCGGGGAGCTGTTTTTT. The V gene is TRBV5-1, the J gene TRBJ2-2, with 9 nucleotides matching TRBD2. Trimming took 0 bases from V and 4 from J; bases not matched to a gene: 7. Germline V gene lookup returns CDR1 SGHRS and CDR2 YFSETQ. This CDR3 has 17 amino acids.